This T cell receptor beta chain is from a study of radiotherapy plus CTLA-4 blockade in lung cancer. Method: immunoSEQ multiplex PCR; TCRdb's copy keeps in-frame clones and lacks some. Here the sample spans 40,000 to 50,000 clones, 75% being singletons. The V end was cut by 0 bases, the J end by 5 bases, with 10 bases between. This CDR3 is built from 15 residues. Germline loops: CDR1 SGHNT, CDR2 YENEEA. This clone was detected ten times or more. This specimen was peripheral blood, taken from a patient treated with radiotherapy plus ipilimumab. The J gene is TRBJ2-2, the V gene TRBV11-3; TRBD1 might be the D (5 bases). The origin of this receptor is a human donor with non-small cell lung cancer who had stable disease on radiotherapy plus ipilimumab. For the CDR3, the DNA is TGTGCCAGCAGCTTAGATGGCAGGGTTACCGGGGAGCTGTTTTTT. Encoded protein: CASSLDGRVTGELFF. The entire variable domain, with the rest obtained from reference TRBV11-3 and TRBJ2-2, is as follows: EAGVVQSPRYKIIEKKQPVAFWCNPISGHNTLYWYLQNLGQGPELLIRYENEEAVDDSQLPKDRFSAERLKGVDSTLKIQPAELGDSAVYLCASSLDGRVTGELFFGEGSRLTVL.